This T cell receptor (beta chain) was sequenced for a study of CD8+ T cells in alopecia areata. RNA was isolated and reverse transcribed to cDNA, the sequencing template. This table comes from immunoSEQ multiplex PCR, and its TCRdb copy is limited to in-frame clones, with some not included. The sample consists of some 180,000 clones, 53% of them appearing once. The CDR3 extends over 17 amino acids. With 5 bases removed from V and 4 bases from J, the gap between germline ends came to 20 bases. Germline V gene sequence: CDR1 MNHEY, CDR2 SMNVEV (reference sequence). Treatment described: oral pan-JAK inhibitor, 5-10 mg twice daily. This clone turned up a few times.

Sequencing used CD8+ T cells sorted from blood, obtained at week 24, from a patient treated with tofacitinib. The TCR was taken from a human donor with alopecia areata. The chain couples TRBV27 to TRBJ2-2; D gene uncertain. CDR3 sequence (DNA): TGTGCCAGCAGTATACTCAATTTCGGAAGCCGCACCGGGGAGCTGTTTTTT. The encoded protein is CASSILNFGSRTGELFF.